Shown below are 20 T cell receptor beta chains from a single sample sequenced in a study of T cells in Graves' hyperthyroidism and ophthalmopathy. Amplified regions were TCR beta CDR3 sequences from RNA transcripts. In the first-round RT-PCR of the TCR CDR3, the HTBI primer set was used. TCRdb reprocessed the multiplex PCR reads via MiXCR and lists one record per CDR3 protein. The sample includes around 720,000 distinct CDR3 sequences, about 35% seen only once; the top ten take 31%. Sequencing input: blood. Receptors originate from a middle-aged woman with Graves' hyperthyroidism.

The J gene is TRBJ2-2, the V gene TRBV7-9, with 8 bases that match TRBD2. The length of the CDR3 is 16 residues. CDR1 SEHNR and CDR2 FQNEAQ come from the germline V gene (reference sequence). With V trimmed by 5 bases and J by 6 bases, 11 bases remained unmatched. DNA for the CDR3: TGTGCCAGCAGCCTACCGGGACTAGTCGGGGCCGGGGAGCTGTTTTTT. Translated: CASSLPGLVGAGELFF.

This clonotype has at least ten counts. The J gene is TRBJ2-7, the V gene TRBV20-1; D gene ambiguous. From germline, CDR1 is DFQATT and CDR2 SNEGSKA (reference sequence). The CDR3 spans 14 residues. With 3 bases removed from V and 5 bases from J, the gap between germline ends came to 17 bases. CDR3 loop: CSASPWVGTDEQYF. The CDR3 nucleotides are TGCAGTGCTAGCCCATGGGTCGGCACGGACGAGCAGTACTTC.

The chain joins TRBV7-9 to TRBJ1-4, with a weak D call TRBD1 (6 bases). Germline CDR1 and CDR2: SEHNR and FQNEAQ (reference sequence). With 6 bases removed from V and 4 bases from J, the gap between germline ends came to 15 bases. The CDR3 is 15 residues long. The CDR3 is CASSVDRLINEKLFF. The DNA for the CDR3 is TGTGCCAGCAGTGTTGACAGGCTGATTAATGAAAAACTGTTTTTT.

This sequence joins TRBV6-5 and TRBJ2-7, with D maybe TRBD1 (5 bases). Trimming pared 4 bases from V and 0 bases from J, leaving 19 bases between. Germline CDR1 and CDR2: MNHEY and SVGAGI. The CDR3 covers 17 residues. The CDR3 is CASSSGAAADDSYEQYF. The CDR3 coding sequence is TGTGCCAGCAGTTCTGGGGCAGCCGCGGATGACTCCTACGAGCAGTACTTC.

The DNA for the CDR3 is TGTGCCAGCAGCTTCGGTTTTCGGGGGGCGAATGATGGCTACACCTTC. This gives the protein CASSFGFRGANDGYTF. The genes are TRBV5-4 and TRBJ1-2; a weak D match, TRBD1 (6 bases). CDR3 length equals 16 residues. The ends were cut back, 2 bases at V and 6 bases at J, with 20 bases in the middle. Per germline, CDR1 SGHNT and CDR2 YYREEE (reference sequence).

This clonotype came up many times. The rearrangement links TRBV2 to TRBJ2-7; perhaps TRBD2 as D (6 bases). CDR1 SNHLY and CDR2 FYNNEI come from the germline V gene. The CDR3 has 15 residues. V was pared by 7 bases and J by 1 base, with 17 bases between. The CDR3 nucleotides are TGTGCCAGCACCACCGGACGGAGGGGTTCCTACGAGCAGTACTTC. Protein sequence: CASTTGRRGSYEQYF.

Remarks on this clonotype: At one end, the junction sequence differs from germline, possibly due to a read error. As DNA, the CDR3 is TGTGCCATCAGTTACGCCGGACGGTCCTCTGGAAACACCATATATTTT. It encodes CAISYAGRSSGNTIYF. The chain carries TRBV6-5 and TRBJ1-3; D is unresolved. The CDR3 totals 16 residues. The germline V gene encodes CDR1 MNHEY and CDR2 SVGAGI.

CDR3 residues: CASSARDRTGKNTGELFF. For the CDR3, the DNA is TGTGCCAGCAGTGCTAGAGACCGGACGGGGAAGAACACCGGGGAGCTGTTTTTT. The chain links TRBV25-1 to TRBJ2-2, with D possibly matching TRBD2 (5 bases). From germline, CDR1 is MGHDK and CDR2 SYGVNS. Trimming removed 4 bases at V and 1 base at J, with 19 bases between. The CDR3 covers 18 residues.

The chain links TRBV19 to TRBJ1-1; D gene unclear. The CDR3 is made up of 14 amino acids. Looked up from germline, CDR1 is LNHDA and CDR2 is SQIVND (reference sequence). The germline V and J ends were trimmed by 3 bases and 0 bases, with 8 bases remaining between them. CDR3 in amino acids: CASSISRLNTEAFF. The CDR3 bases are TGTGCCAGTAGTATCAGCAGGTTGAACACTGAAGCTTTCTTT.

The table lists this clonotype with many counts. The gene calls are TRBV7-9 and TRBJ1-1, with D possibly matching TRBD1 (6 bases). This CDR3 comprises 16 residues. Trimming stripped 3 bases from V and 1 base from J, with 15 bases between. CDR1 SEHNR and CDR2 FQNEAQ come from the germline V gene (reference sequence). In nucleotides, the CDR3 is TGTGCCAGCAGCTTGGTGAGGACAGTCCGGAACACTGAAGCTTTCTTT. This gives the protein CASSLVRTVRNTEAFF.

Many counts were recorded for this clonotype. The V gene is TRBV7-2, the J gene TRBJ1-2, with 9 bases matching TRBD1. The V gene's germline CDR1 is SGHTA and CDR2 FQGNSA. The J segment lost 4 bases and the V segment lost 5 bases, leaving 5 bases of the junction unmatched. The CDR3 sequence is 14 residues long. CDR3 sequence reads: CASSANRGPYGYTF. CDR3 nucleotides: TGTGCCAGCAGCGCGAACAGGGGGCCCTATGGCTACACCTTC.

This clonotype showed up just a few times. This chain joins TRBV7-2 and TRBJ2-7, with a possible D match to TRBD2 (6 bases). V was shortened by 5 bases and J by 3 bases, with 17 bases between the two germline ends. The CDR3 runs 15 residues. Per the germline V gene, CDR1 is SGHTA and CDR2 is FQGNSA. CDR3 DNA: TGTGCCAGCAGCGCCTACGGGGGAACCAGCTACGAGCAGTACTTC. Residues: CASSAYGGTSYEQYF. The full variable domain, rest sourced from reference TRBV7-2 and TRBJ2-7, is GAGVSQSPSNKVTEKGKDVELRCDPISGHTALYWYRQSLGQGLEFLIYFQGNSAPDKSGLPSDRFSAERTGGSVSTLTIQRTQQEDSAVYLCASSAYGGTSYEQYFGPGTRLTVT.

This clonotype was picked up many times. This sequence joins TRBV7-2 and TRBJ1-1; TRBD1 matches at 7 bases. This CDR3 spans 14 amino acids. V lost 3 bases, J lost 10 bases, and 11 bases stayed unmatched. Germline loops: CDR1 SGHTA, CDR2 FQGNSA. The CDR3 loop is CASSFPDRVMGAFF. The DNA of the CDR3 is TGTGCCAGCAGCTTCCCAGACAGGGTCATGGGAGCTTTCTTT. The full variable domain, in which reference TRBV7-2 and TRBJ1-1 provide the parts outside the CDR3, is GAGVSQSPSNKVTEKGKDVELRCDPISGHTALYWYRQSLGQGLEFLIYFQGNSAPDKSGLPSDRFSAERTGGSVSTLTIQRTQQEDSAVYLCASSFPDRVMGAFFGQGTRLTVV.

V and J are TRBV12-3 or TRBV12-4 and TRBJ1-1; 9 bases are shared with TRBD1. Trimming cost V 5 bases and J 2 bases; bases outside gene matches: 12. The CDR3 length is 17 residues. CDR3 in DNA: TGTGCCAGCAGTCCGCGAGGGGGGACAGGGCCCAACACTGAAGCTTTCTTT. Translated: CASSPRGGTGPNTEAFF.

This clonotype occurred many times. In nucleotides, the CDR3 is TGTGCCAGTAGTATCTCAGGCTCTCAGCCCCAGCATTTT. Protein product: CASSISGSQPQHF. V usage is TRBV19 and J usage is TRBJ1-5; D is uncertain. V shed 3 bases and J shed 6 bases, with 9 bases lying between them. Germline CDR1 reads LNHDA; CDR2 reads SQIVND (reference sequence). The CDR3 sequence is 13 residues long.

Of note for this clonotype: This clone may be a read error of a much larger clone one base away. This chain joins TRBV25-1 and TRBJ2-7, with TRBD1 identical over 7 bases. This CDR3 region has 15 residues. Germline CDR1 reads MGHDK; CDR2 reads SYGVNS. CDR3 in DNA: TGTGCCAGCAGTGACTCCGGGACAGCCGTCTACGAGCGGTACTTC. Amino acids: CASSDSGTAVYERYF.

The chain is built from TRBV10-1 and TRBJ2-2, with 10 positions matching TRBD2. V shed 8 bases, J shed 1 base, and the junction held 10 bases outside the gene matches. Germline lookup yields CDR1 WNHNN and CDR2 SYGVQD (reference sequence). The length of the CDR3 is 17 residues. As DNA, the CDR3 is TGCGCCAGCCGTAGGAAACGGACTAGCGGGAACACCGGGGAGCTGTTTTTT. Translation gives CASRRKRTSGNTGELFF.

As for this clonotype: Given the absence of the conserved phenylalanine or tryptophan at the CDR3 end, a read error is likely. The limits of the CDR3 on the DNA are not certain, so only TCRdb's listed CDR3 is given. The CDR3 region is CASGSRGTGYTFGS. This chain links TRBV2 with TRBJ2-5; the table's D call of TRBD1 was not tested on the DNA. CDR1 and CDR2 from the germline V gene are SNHLY and FYNNEI. The CDR3 spans 14 residues, counting both ends.

This clonotype was seen only a few times. The chain links TRBV7-3 to TRBJ2-3; D possibly corresponds to TRBD2 (5 bases). V lost 5 bases to trimming and J lost 0 bases, with 12 bases between them. There are 15 residues in the CDR3. Germline CDR1 reads SGHTA; CDR2 reads FQGTGA. CDR3 amino acids: CASSMRVGSTDTQYF. Here the CDR3 DNA reads TGTGCCAGCAGCATGAGGGTTGGAAGCACAGATACGCAGTATTTT.

This clonotype was picked up a small number of times. The V gene is TRBV6-5, the J gene TRBJ1-2, with D hard to call. V was cut by 7 bases and J by 4 bases, with 7 bases left in between. CDR3 length equals 11 residues. Germline CDR1 reads MNHEY; CDR2 reads SVGAGI. CDR3 bases: TGTGCCAGCACCGTTGGCTATGGCTACACCTTC. Protein product: CASTVGYGYTF.